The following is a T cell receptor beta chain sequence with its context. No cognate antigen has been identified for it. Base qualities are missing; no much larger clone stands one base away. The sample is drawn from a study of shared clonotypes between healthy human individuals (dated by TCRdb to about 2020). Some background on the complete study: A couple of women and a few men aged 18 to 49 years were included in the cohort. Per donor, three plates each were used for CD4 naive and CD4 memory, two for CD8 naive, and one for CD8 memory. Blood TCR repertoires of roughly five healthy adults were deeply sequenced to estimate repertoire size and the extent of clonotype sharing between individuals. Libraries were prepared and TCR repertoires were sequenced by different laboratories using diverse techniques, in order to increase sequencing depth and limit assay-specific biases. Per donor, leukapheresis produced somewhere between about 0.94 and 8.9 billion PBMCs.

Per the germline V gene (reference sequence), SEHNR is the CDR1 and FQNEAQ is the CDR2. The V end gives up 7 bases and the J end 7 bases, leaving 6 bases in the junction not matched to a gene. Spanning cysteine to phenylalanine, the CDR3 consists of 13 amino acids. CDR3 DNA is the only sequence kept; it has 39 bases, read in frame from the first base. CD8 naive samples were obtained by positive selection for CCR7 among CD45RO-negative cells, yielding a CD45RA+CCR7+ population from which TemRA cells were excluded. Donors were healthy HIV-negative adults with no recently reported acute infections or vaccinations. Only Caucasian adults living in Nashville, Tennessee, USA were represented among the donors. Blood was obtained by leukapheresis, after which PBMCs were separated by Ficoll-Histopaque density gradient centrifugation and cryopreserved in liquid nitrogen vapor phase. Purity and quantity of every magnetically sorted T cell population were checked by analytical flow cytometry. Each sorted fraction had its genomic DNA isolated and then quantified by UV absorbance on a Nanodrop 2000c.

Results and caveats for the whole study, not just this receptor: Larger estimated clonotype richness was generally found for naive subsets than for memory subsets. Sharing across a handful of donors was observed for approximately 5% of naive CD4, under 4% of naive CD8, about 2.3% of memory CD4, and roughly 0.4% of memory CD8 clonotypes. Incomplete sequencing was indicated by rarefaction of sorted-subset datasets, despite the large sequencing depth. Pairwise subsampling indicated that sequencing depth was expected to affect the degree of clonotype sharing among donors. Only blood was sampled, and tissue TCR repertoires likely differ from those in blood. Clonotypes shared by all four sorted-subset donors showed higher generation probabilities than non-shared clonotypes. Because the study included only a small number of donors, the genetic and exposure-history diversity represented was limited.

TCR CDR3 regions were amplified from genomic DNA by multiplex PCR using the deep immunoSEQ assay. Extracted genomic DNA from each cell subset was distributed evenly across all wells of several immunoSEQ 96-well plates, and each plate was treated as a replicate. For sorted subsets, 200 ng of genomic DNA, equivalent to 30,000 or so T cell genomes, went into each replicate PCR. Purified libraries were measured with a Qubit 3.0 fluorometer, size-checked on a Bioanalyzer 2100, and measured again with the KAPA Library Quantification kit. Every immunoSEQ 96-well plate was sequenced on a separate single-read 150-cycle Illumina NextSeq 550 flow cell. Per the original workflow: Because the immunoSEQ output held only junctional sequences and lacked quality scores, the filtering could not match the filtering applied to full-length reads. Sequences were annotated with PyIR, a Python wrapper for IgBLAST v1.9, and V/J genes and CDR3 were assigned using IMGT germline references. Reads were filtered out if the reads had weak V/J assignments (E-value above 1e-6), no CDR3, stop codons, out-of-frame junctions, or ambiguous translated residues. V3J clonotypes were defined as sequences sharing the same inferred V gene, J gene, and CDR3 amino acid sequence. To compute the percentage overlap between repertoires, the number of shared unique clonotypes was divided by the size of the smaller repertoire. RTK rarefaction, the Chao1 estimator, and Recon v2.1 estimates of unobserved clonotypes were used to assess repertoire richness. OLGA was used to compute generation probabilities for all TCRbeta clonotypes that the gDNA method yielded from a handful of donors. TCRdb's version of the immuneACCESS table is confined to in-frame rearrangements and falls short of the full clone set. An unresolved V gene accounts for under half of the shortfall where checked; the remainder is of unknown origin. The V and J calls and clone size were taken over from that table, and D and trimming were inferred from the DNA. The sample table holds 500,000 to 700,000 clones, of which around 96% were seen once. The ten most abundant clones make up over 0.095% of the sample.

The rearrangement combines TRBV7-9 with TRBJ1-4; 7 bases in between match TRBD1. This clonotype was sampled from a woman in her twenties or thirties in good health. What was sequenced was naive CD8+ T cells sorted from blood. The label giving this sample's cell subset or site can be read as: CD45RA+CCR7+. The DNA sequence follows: TGTGCCAGCACCGGGACAGAGGGTGAAAAACTGTTTTTT. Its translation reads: CASTGTEGEKLFF.